These 7 T cell receptor beta chains share one sample of origin, sequenced in a study of cytomegalovirus exposure and HLA in healthy donors. The PCR was carried out with 60 Vbeta primers and 13 Jbeta primers. Here immunoSEQ multiplex PCR was the method, and the copy in TCRdb shows in-frame clones only, minus some. This sample's table has about 48,000 clones. Sequences were obtained from PBMCs. The origin of the receptors is a woman in her forties in good health and CMV-seronegative.

This chain connects TRBV30 to TRBJ2-1, with 11 positions matching TRBD2. This CDR3 contains 16 residues. With 4 bases clipped from V and 9 bases from J, the junction kept 14 bases outside the gene matches. The germline V gene has CDR1 GTSNPN and CDR2 SVGIG (reference sequence). The CDR3 bases are TGTGCCTGGATCAGACCGGGACTAGCGGTACTTGGTGAGCAGTTCTTC. It yields the protein CAWIRPGLAVLGEQFF.

The chain is built from TRBV7-9 and TRBJ2-2; 10 nucleotides match TRBD1. The CDR3 spans 18 residues. The J segment lost 4 bases and the V segment lost 5 bases, leaving 13 bases of the junction unmatched. Germline loops: CDR1 SEHNR, CDR2 FQNEAQ (reference sequence). CDR3 nucleotides: TGTGCCAGCAGCCCACGGGACAGGGGAGTTGTGGGCACCGGGGAGCTGTTTTTT. The encoded protein is CASSPRDRGVVGTGELFF.

The chain employs TRBV7-6 and TRBJ2-5; perhaps TRBD1 as D (5 bases). V lost 0 bases and J 2 bases, leaving 10 bases between the germline ends. The CDR3 consists of 15 residues. Germline CDR1 is SGHVS and CDR2 is FNYEAQ. The CDR3 nucleotides read TGTGCCAGCAGCTTAGCTAGGCAGGGACAAGAGACCCAGTACTTC. It specifies CASSLARQGQETQYF.

The V call is TRBV9, the J call TRBJ2-3; 13 bases fit TRBD2. The CDR3 has 20 residues. Germline V gives CDR1 SGDLS, CDR2 YYNGEE. J was trimmed by 2 bases and V by 2 bases; bases with no gene match: 14. As DNA, the CDR3 is TGTGCCAGCAGCGTCAGGGTAGCACTAGCGGGAGGGCCACCCACAGATACGCAGTATTTT. Amino acids: CASSVRVALAGGPPTDTQYF.

V is TRBV5-8 and J is TRBJ1-1; maybe TRBD1 (6 bases). V lost 4 bases and J 2 bases, leaving 18 bases between the germline ends. The CDR3 consists of 16 residues. Germline V gene data show CDR1 as SGHTS and CDR2 as YDEGEE. The CDR3 region is CASSPSYRAPNTEAFF. CDR3 DNA: TGTGCCAGCAGCCCGTCGTACAGGGCCCCTAACACTGAAGCTTTCTTT.

The chain carries TRBV7-2 and TRBJ1-2; no firm D call. Between the trimmed V and J ends, which lost 0 bases and 2 bases, there was a span of 10 bases. CDR1 and CDR2 (germline): SGHTA, FQGNSA. The CDR3 runs 15 residues. CDR3 nucleotides: TGTGCCAGCAGCTTAGCGGGCGTGAACAACTATGGCTACACCTTC. The encoded protein is CASSLAGVNNYGYTF.

The DNA of the CDR3 is TGTGCCAGCAGTGAAGGAGGCAGTTCGCGGACTGAAGCTTTCTTT. Translated, it gives CASSEGGSSRTEAFF. The chain joins TRBV6-1 to TRBJ1-1; no clear D gene. CDR1 is MNHNS, CDR2 SASEGT, per germline. This CDR3 contains 15 residues. The V gene lost 1 base and the J gene lost 5 bases, with 14 bases spanning the gap.